The 25 T cell receptor beta chains below all came from one sample that was sequenced in a study of long-term antiretroviral therapy in people with HIV. This was the immunoSEQ v3.0 assay at survey level. The assay was immunoSEQ multiplex PCR, and TCRdb's table has in-frame clones only and misses some. The repertoire includes more than 20,000 clones, more than 85% of them detected once, and roughly 3.5% sits in the top ten. Material: unsorted PBMCs, obtained 1.9 years after starting antiretroviral therapy. These receptors were collected from a young woman with HIV.

The table lists this clone with a count of one. The chain recombines TRBV2 with TRBJ1-4, with 7 bases lining up with TRBD1. This CDR3 has 17 amino acids. The ends lost 4 bases at V and 4 bases at J; junction bases unmatched: 12. Germline CDR1 is SNHLY and CDR2 is FYNNEI. The CDR3 loop reads CASSARPRTGGNEKLFF. In DNA, the CDR3 is TGTGCCAGCAGTGCTCGACCCCGGACAGGAGGTAATGAAAAACTGTTTTTT.

This clone has only a few counts. The V gene is TRBV4-1, the J gene TRBJ2-2; D remains ambiguous. The germline CDR1 and CDR2 sequences are MGHRA and YSYEKL. The ends were cut back, 1 base at V and 6 bases at J, with 12 bases in the middle. CDR3 length: 15 residues. CDR3 DNA: TGCGCCAGCAGCCAAGTGGCCGACTCGGCCGGGGAGCTGTTTTTT. It yields the protein CASSQVADSAGELFF.

This clone was counted once. The chain combines TRBV7-9 with TRBJ2-5; tentatively, D is TRBD2 (6 bases). Trimming removed 6 bases at V and 0 bases at J, with 11 bases between. Germline V gives CDR1 SEHNR, CDR2 FQNEAQ (reference sequence). The CDR3 is made up of 14 amino acids. The CDR3 coding sequence is TGTGCCAGCAGGTCTTGGACTAACCAAGAGACCCAGTACTTC. It is translated as CASRSWTNQETQYF.

CDR3 bases: TGTGCCAGCAGTGGAATCCCTCTAACAGGGGGAACCTATAATTCACCCCTCCACTTT. Translating gives CASSGIPLTGGTYNSPLHF. The chain carries TRBV6-1 and TRBJ1-6; TRBD1 matches 8 bases. The CDR3 runs 19 residues. CDR1 MNHNS and CDR2 SASEGT come from the germline V gene. J lost 2 bases, V lost 4 bases, and 13 bases had no gene match.

The V and J genes are TRBV10-3 and TRBJ1-2; the D gene is possibly TRBD1 (5 bases). The germline CDR1 and CDR2 sequences are ENHRY and SYGVKD. The CDR3 is 13 residues long. V was trimmed by 11 bases and J by 8 bases, leaving 21 bases between them. Here the CDR3 reads CAGHSELGGGYTF. DNA for the CDR3: TGTGCCGGCCACAGCGAACTCGGGGGAGGCTACACCTTC.

The chain joins TRBV5-4 to TRBJ2-7; 7 nucleotides line up with TRBD1. Germline CDR1 reads SGHNT; CDR2 reads YYREEE (reference sequence). The V and J ends lost 2 bases and 2 bases, in that order; junction bases with no gene match: 1. This CDR3 comprises 13 residues. The CDR3 sequence is CASSFGQAYEQYF. CDR3 bases: TGTGCCAGCAGCTTCGGACAGGCCTACGAGCAGTACTTC.

The chain recombines TRBV6-6 with TRBJ2-1, with 11 positions matching TRBD2. The CDR3 contains 15 residues. In germline, CDR1 is MNHNY, CDR2 SVGAGI (reference sequence). J lost 10 bases, V lost 6 bases, and 11 bases had no gene match. CDR3 DNA sequence: TGTGCCAGCAGGTTAGCGGGGGGGAGAAGTGTGGAGCAGTTCTTC. This codes for CASRLAGGRSVEQFF.

The chain couples TRBV30 to TRBJ1-4, with TRBD1 as a possible D gene (6 bases). Trimming removed 2 bases from V and 4 bases from J, with 8 bases in between. Germline values: CDR1 GTSNPN, CDR2 SVGIG (reference sequence). There are 13 residues in the CDR3. DNA for the CDR3: TGTGCCTGGAGTATAGGGGGTAATGAAAAACTGTTTTTT. Protein product: CAWSIGGNEKLFF.

The chain carries TRBV7-7 and TRBJ2-7; unclear D gene. CDR1 and CDR2 from the germline V gene are SSHAT and FNYEAQ (reference sequence). V was cut by 4 bases and J by 5 bases, with 9 bases left in between. The CDR3 spans 12 residues. Written as DNA, the CDR3 is TGTGCCAGCAGCTCCCGACTGGACGAGCAGTACGTC. Amino acids: CASSSRLDEQYV.

The V and J genes are TRBV30 and TRBJ1-1; D remains ambiguous. This CDR3 comprises 15 residues. Germline V CDR1 and CDR2: GTSNPN, SVGIG (reference sequence). V was clipped by 2 bases and J by 0 bases, with 13 bases between them. CDR3 DNA sequence: TGTGCCTGGAGTTTCGGGAGGCTCATGAACACTGAAGCTTTCTTT. Amino acid sequence: CAWSFGRLMNTEAFF.

The chain links TRBV4-1 to TRBJ1-5; D gene uncertain. The CDR3 is 15 residues long. V dropped 6 bases and J dropped 6 bases, with 18 bases sitting between them. Germline CDR1 and CDR2: MGHRA and YSYEKL. Here the CDR3 reads CASSPDAKAGQPQHF. The CDR3 DNA reads as TGCGCCAGCAGTCCGGACGCAAAGGCTGGTCAGCCCCAGCATTTT.

The CDR3 DNA sequence: TGTGCCAGCTCACCGCGGGTAGCCTCTAGATCTGCCAATGAGCAGTTCTTC. Encoded protein: CASSPRVASRSANEQFF. The chain has TRBV18 and TRBJ2-1, with a possible D match to TRBD2 (5 bases). CDR1 is KGHSH, CDR2 LQKENI, per germline. CDR3 length: 17 residues. Trimming left V 3 bases short and J 6 bases short, with 21 bases between.

The V and J genes are TRBV5-1 and TRBJ2-3; D perhaps matches TRBD1 (5 bases). Germline assignment: CDR1 SGHRS and CDR2 YFSETQ. The CDR3 is 15 amino acids. Deletions cut 0 bases from V and 4 bases from J, with 12 bases between. CDR3 in amino acids: CASSLGQGTADTQYF. The CDR3 bases are TGCGCCAGCAGCTTGGGTCAGGGAACGGCAGATACGCAGTATTTT.

The chain combines TRBV30 with TRBJ2-5; 9 bases are a match to TRBD1. From germline, CDR1 is GTSNPN and CDR2 SVGIG (reference sequence). The CDR3 loop spans 17 amino acids. Losses at the gene ends were 0 bases for V and 1 base for J; bases not matched to a gene: 9. In DNA form, the CDR3 reads TGTGCCTGGAGTGTACGGGTGGGACAGGGTTCCCAAGAGACCCAGTACTTC. Translated: CAWSVRVGQGSQETQYF. The full variable domain, its missing parts supplied by reference TRBV30 and TRBJ2-5, is SQTIHQWPATLVQPVGSPLSLECTVEGTSNPNLYWYRQAAGRGLQLLFYSVGIGQISSEVPQNLSASRPQDRQFILSSKKLLLSDSGFYLCAWSVRVGQGSQETQYFGPGTRLLVL.

V gene TRBV29-1 combines with J gene TRBJ2-3, with TRBD1 as a possible D gene (6 bases). This CDR3 has 13 amino acids. The germline CDR1 and CDR2 sequences are SQVTM and ANQGSEA. The CDR3 DNA reads TGCGGTTTTGGCAGGGGCCGGGCAGATACGCAGTATTTT. Translation gives CGFGRGRADTQYF.

V and J are TRBV19 and TRBJ2-1, with D perhaps matching TRBD1 (5 bases). Germline assignment: CDR1 LNHDA and CDR2 SQIVND (reference sequence). V gave up 4 bases and J gave up 2 bases, with 15 bases separating them. The length of the CDR3 is 16 residues. In DNA form, the CDR3 reads TGTGCCAGTAGTACCTCAGGGCGTCTGACCTACAATGAGCAGTTCTTC. It translates to CASSTSGRLTYNEQFF. Full variable domain (remainder filled in from reference TRBV19 and TRBJ2-1): DGGITQSPKYLFRKEGQNVTLSCEQNLNHDAMYWYRQDPGQGLRLIYYSQIVNDFQKGDIAEGYSVSREKKESFPLTVTSAQKNPTAFYLCASSTSGRLTYNEQFFGPGTRLTVL.

This chain joins TRBV27 and TRBJ2-3; 15 bases are a match to TRBD2. Germline trimming cut 5 bases from V and 1 base from J; bases unmatched to any gene: 7. Looked up from germline, CDR1 is MNHEY and CDR2 is SMNVEV (reference sequence). The CDR3 length is 18 residues. DNA of the CDR3: TGTGCCAGCAGTCCGGGACTAGCGGGGGGTCGGGGCACAGATACGCAGTATTTT. Its translation is CASSPGLAGGRGTDTQYF.

The V gene is TRBV7-9, the J gene TRBJ1-4; no clear D. This CDR3 region has 14 residues. V shed 3 bases and J shed 4 bases, with 9 bases lying between them. Germline-derived CDR1 and CDR2 are SEHNR and FQNEAQ (reference sequence). The CDR3 is CASSLHGYNEKLFF. The CDR3, as DNA: TGTGCCAGCAGCTTGCACGGTTATAATGAAAAACTGTTTTTT.

The rearrangement links TRBV6-1 to TRBJ1-2, with 9 nucleotides matching TRBD1. Germline CDR1 reads MNHNS; CDR2 reads SASEGT. There are 16 residues in the CDR3. Losses at the gene ends were 1 base for V and 5 bases for J; bases not matched to a gene: 8. In nucleotides, the CDR3 is TGTGCCAGCAGTGAAGGTATCGGGACAGGGATTTATGGCTACACCTTC. It specifies CASSEGIGTGIYGYTF.

The chain links TRBV7-7 to TRBJ1-2; a weak D match, TRBD1 (5 bases). Germline values: CDR1 SSHAT, CDR2 FNYEAQ (reference sequence). The CDR3 sequence is 16 residues long. Deletions cut 1 base from V and 6 bases from J, with 18 bases between. DNA for the CDR3: TGTGCCAGCAGCTTAGGACAGCCTAATTACAACAATGGCTACACCTTC. The encoded protein is CASSLGQPNYNNGYTF.

This clone was picked up a small number of times. V usage is TRBV19 and J usage is TRBJ1-4; D might be TRBD1 (6 bases). V lost 6 bases to trimming and J lost 4 bases, with 15 bases between them. The germline gives CDR1 LNHDA, CDR2 SQIVND (reference sequence). The CDR3 has 15 amino acids. The CDR3 nucleotides read TGTGCCAGTAGCAACCCCGGGACAAGTAATGAAAAACTGTTTTTT. Amino acid sequence: CASSNPGTSNEKLFF.

The J gene is TRBJ2-2, the V gene TRBV5-1, with TRBD1 matching over 8 bases. V shed 4 bases and J 2 bases; nucleotides not matched to a gene: 4. Germline CDR1 reads SGHRS; CDR2 reads YFSETQ. CDR3 length: 15 residues. CDR3 amino acids: CASSPDRVNTGELFF. The CDR3 DNA is TGCGCCAGCAGCCCGGACAGGGTTAACACCGGGGAGCTGTTTTTT. The complete variable domain, with remaining parts taken from reference TRBV5-1 and TRBJ2-2, reads KAGVTQTPRYLIKTRGQQVTLSCSPISGHRSVSWYQQTPGQGLQFLFEYFSETQRNKGNFPGRFSGRQFSNSRSEMNVSTLELGDSALYLCASSPDRVNTGELFFGEGSRLTVL.

The rearrangement links TRBV11-2 to TRBJ2-5; possibly TRBD2 for D (6 bases). The CDR3 contains 15 residues. Deletions cut 1 base from V and 1 base from J, with 10 bases between. Germline CDR1 is SGHAT and CDR2 is FQNNGV. Here the CDR3 reads CASSLAGVSQETQYF. The CDR3, as DNA: TGTGCCAGCAGCTTAGCGGGGGTTTCCCAAGAGACCCAGTACTTC.

The CDR3 is CASSPLTSFKETQYF. The CDR3 DNA reads TGTGCCAGCTCACCACTCACTAGCTTTAAAGAGACCCAGTACTTC. The chain uses TRBV18 and TRBJ2-5, with D possibly TRBD2 on 6 matching bases. Per the germline V gene, CDR1 is KGHSH and CDR2 is LQKENI. The CDR3 sequence is 15 residues long. Trimming removed 1 base at V and 3 bases at J, with 12 bases between. Using reference TRBV18 and TRBJ2-5 for the parts outside the CDR3, the full variable domain is NAGVMQNPRHLVRRRGQEARLRCSPMKGHSHVYWYRQLPEEGLKFMVYLQKENIIDESGMPKERFSAEFPKEGPSILRIQQVVRGDSAAYFCASSPLTSFKETQYFGPGTRLLVL.

This sequence joins TRBV27 and TRBJ1-6, with D perhaps TRBD1 (5 bases). Trimming removed 10 bases at V and 9 bases at J, with 22 bases between. The CDR3 runs 15 residues. Germline V lookup: CDR1 MNHEY, CDR2 SMNVEV (reference sequence). CDR3 sequence: CATSSNQGNFSPLHF. For the CDR3, the DNA is TGTGCCACCTCCTCTAATCAGGGAAACTTTTCACCCCTCCACTTT.